This passage covers 18 T cell receptor beta chains from one sample sequenced in a study of control samples from healthy donors and cancer patients. Sequencing used immunoSEQ multiplex PCR; TCRdb keeps in-frame clones, though not all of them. Found here are 150,000 to 200,000 clones, just over 85% of them singletons; the top ten hold over 1.5%. The sample was blood. These TCRs come from a man between 18 and 29 years old in good health.

This sequence joins TRBV7-8 and TRBJ1-2; possible D gene TRBD1, 6 bases. The CDR3 is 13 amino acids. The V end was cut by 0 bases, the J end by 8 bases, with 10 bases between. Germline V gene sequence: CDR1 SGHVS, CDR2 FQNEAQ. The CDR3 spells CASSLAARGGYTF. The CDR3 DNA reads TGTGCCAGCAGCTTAGCGGCTAGGGGGGGCTACACCTTC.

V gene TRBV7-2 combines with J gene TRBJ1-6; the match to TRBD1 covers 8 bases. Germline V gene data show CDR1 as SGHTA and CDR2 as FQGNSA. The ends lost 4 bases at V and 10 bases at J; junction bases unmatched: 12. There are 16 residues in the CDR3. CDR3 in DNA: TGTGCCAGCAGCTCCACGGACAGGGTGGTGGACTCACCCCTCCACTTT. Its translation is CASSSTDRVVDSPLHF.

The chain is built from TRBV6-6 and TRBJ2-7; D is unclear. This CDR3 spans 14 amino acids. Trimming shortened V by 2 bases and J by 4 bases, and 12 bases separated the two germline ends. Germline V lookup: CDR1 MNHNY, CDR2 SVGAGI (reference sequence). In nucleotides, the CDR3 is TGTGCCAGCAGTTACCTCGACCTGGGGTACGAGCAGTACTTC. Amino acid sequence: CASSYLDLGYEQYF.

This rearrangement joins TRBV9 to TRBJ2-7; TRBD2 matches at 8 bases. The CDR3 has 14 residues. Germline values: CDR1 SGDLS, CDR2 YYNGEE. V shed 0 bases and J 7 bases; nucleotides not matched to a gene: 6. Here the CDR3 DNA reads TGTGCCAGCAGCGTAGACGGGGGGGCCAGGGAGCAGTACTTC. This sequence encodes CASSVDGGAREQYF. Full variable domain (rest looked up from reference TRBV9 and TRBJ2-7): DSGVTQTPKHLITATGQRVTLRCSPRSGDLSVYWYQQSLDQGLQFLIQYYNGEERAKGNILERFSAQQFPDLHSELNLSSLELGDSALYFCASSVDGGAREQYFGPGTRLTVT.

This clone was counted a single time. The chain combines TRBV19 with TRBJ1-4; TRBD1 might be the D (5 bases). From germline, CDR1 is LNHDA and CDR2 SQIVND (reference sequence). The CDR3 sequence is 17 residues long. The V end lost 3 bases, the J end lost 0 bases, and 14 bases lay between the germline ends. For the CDR3, the DNA is TGTGCCAGTAGTATCTTCAGGGAATCCGCAACTAATGAAAAACTGTTTTTT. Residues: CASSIFRESATNEKLFF.

This chain links TRBV13 with TRBJ2-7; D tentatively fits TRBD1 or TRBD2 (5 bases each). Trimming pared 5 bases from V and 4 bases from J, leaving 12 bases between. Looked up from germline, CDR1 is PRHDT and CDR2 is FYEKMQ (reference sequence). The CDR3 is 13 residues long. The CDR3 here is CASSPGTAYEQYF. The CDR3, as DNA: TGTGCCAGCAGCCCCGGGACGGCTTACGAGCAGTACTTC.

The chain combines TRBV19 with TRBJ2-6; D uncertain. Trimming removed 7 bases from V and 0 bases from J, with 13 bases in between. CDR3 length equals 16 residues. Germline V gene lookup returns CDR1 LNHDA and CDR2 SQIVND (reference sequence). The CDR3 DNA sequence: TGTGCCAGTACTACATTTGGGGACTCTGGGGCCAACGTCCTGACTTTC. It encodes CASTTFGDSGANVLTF. Using reference TRBV19 and TRBJ2-6 for the parts outside the CDR3, the full variable domain is DGGITQSPKYLFRKEGQNVTLSCEQNLNHDAMYWYRQDPGQGLRLIYYSQIVNDFQKGDIAEGYSVSREKKESFPLTVTSAQKNPTAFYLCASTTFGDSGANVLTFGAGSRLTVL.

The CDR3 DNA follows: TGTGCCAGCAGCTTAGATCGGGGCAGGGACAATCAGCCCCAGCATTTT. This encodes CASSLDRGRDNQPQHF. The rearrangement links TRBV7-9 to TRBJ1-5, with a tentative D call TRBD1 (5 bases). The CDR3 consists of 16 residues. Germline assignment: CDR1 SEHNR and CDR2 FQNEAQ (reference sequence). Trimming left V 1 base short and J 3 bases short, with 13 bases between. The full variable domain, with the rest looked up from reference TRBV7-9 and TRBJ1-5, is DTGVSQNPRHKITKRGQNVTFRCDPISEHNRLYWYRQTLGQGPEFLTYFQNEAQLEKSRLLSDRFSAERPKGSFSTLEIQRTEQGDSAMYLCASSLDRGRDNQPQHFGDGTRLSIL.

This rearrangement joins TRBV7-9 to TRBJ2-2; 8 bases fit TRBD2. Germline lookup yields CDR1 SEHNR and CDR2 FQNEAQ (reference sequence). With V trimmed by 8 bases and J by 4 bases, 6 bases remained unmatched. The CDR3 covers 14 residues. The CDR3: CASARAGGTGELFF. CDR3 bases: TGTGCCAGCGCAAGGGCGGGGGGCACCGGGGAGCTGTTTTTT. Variable domain in full (rest from reference TRBV7-9 and TRBJ2-2): DTGVSQNPRHKITKRGQNVTFRCDPISEHNRLYWYRQTLGQGPEFLTYFQNEAQLEKSRLLSDRFSAERPKGSFSTLEIQRTEQGDSAMYLCASARAGGTGELFFGEGSRLTVL.

This chain connects TRBV19 to TRBJ2-5; a possible D gene is TRBD2 (5 bases). V was clipped by 4 bases and J by 3 bases, with 12 bases between them. This CDR3 is built from 14 residues. CDR1 is LNHDA and CDR2 is SQIVND in the germline V gene (reference sequence). CDR3 nucleotides: TGTGCCAGTAGTACCGGACTTAAAGAAGAGACCCAGTACTTC. It encodes CASSTGLKEETQYF.

This chain connects TRBV6-5 to TRBJ1-2; tentative D call: TRBD1 (5 bases). Trimming left V 5 bases short and J 7 bases short, with 11 bases between. From germline, CDR1 is MNHEY and CDR2 SVGAGI. The CDR3 is made up of 12 amino acids. CDR3 DNA sequence: TGTGCCAGCAGTAAGTCGGGGACTGGCTACACCTTC. This gives the protein CASSKSGTGYTF.

The chain uses TRBV9 and TRBJ1-1, with TRBD1 matching over 7 bases. Germline trimming cut 3 bases from V and 3 bases from J; bases unmatched to any gene: 8. The CDR3 is made up of 15 amino acids. CDR1 and CDR2 from the germline V gene are SGDLS and YYNGEE. The CDR3 spells CASSAPTGADTEAFF. CDR3 bases: TGTGCCAGCAGCGCACCAACAGGGGCCGACACTGAAGCTTTCTTT.

The chain joins TRBV15 to TRBJ2-5; perhaps TRBD2 as D (5 bases). The CDR3 has 12 residues. V shed 0 bases and J shed 9 bases, with 8 bases lying between them. CDR1 and CDR2 (germline): LNHNV, YYDKDF (reference sequence). This CDR3 reads CATSRDMRAQYF. In DNA, the CDR3 is TGTGCCACCAGCAGAGATATGAGGGCCCAGTACTTC.

The rearrangement links TRBV6-2 or TRBV6-3 to TRBJ1-2; tentatively, D is TRBD1 (5 bases). There are 13 residues in the CDR3. Trimming stripped 5 bases from V and 1 base from J, with 8 bases between. In germline, CDR1 is MNHEY, CDR2 SVGEGT. For the CDR3, the DNA is TGTGCCAGCAGTACGACAGTTAACTATGGCTACACCTTC. As protein: CASSTTVNYGYTF.

V usage is TRBV4-3 and J usage is TRBJ1-1, with D tentatively TRBD1 (5 bases). CDR3 length: 15 amino acids. In germline, CDR1 is LGHNA, CDR2 YSLEER. V lost 6 bases to trimming and J lost 1 base, with 15 bases between them. CDR3 DNA: TGCGCCAGCAGAGTTATGGGACGGACGAACACTGAAGCTTTCTTT. Protein sequence: CASRVMGRTNTEAFF.

CDR3 region: CASRGAQGFYEQYF. The CDR3 nucleotides are TGTGCCAGCAGGGGTGCACAGGGGTTCTACGAGCAGTACTTC. The chain uses TRBV28 and TRBJ2-7; 7 positions match TRBD1. Germline values: CDR1 MDHEN, CDR2 SYDVKM. This CDR3 comprises 14 residues. With 6 bases clipped from V and 3 bases from J, the junction kept 8 bases outside the gene matches.

The genes are TRBV10-3 and TRBJ2-1; 13 nucleotides align to TRBD2. The CDR3 length is 19 residues. CDR1 is ENHRY and CDR2 is SYGVKD in the germline V gene. The J segment lost 5 bases and the V segment lost 8 bases, leaving 18 bases of the junction unmatched. In DNA form, the CDR3 reads TGTGCCATCGGGACCCAGGAGACACGACTAGCGGGGGGTCACAATGAGCAGTTCTTC. It encodes CAIGTQETRLAGGHNEQFF.

The chain combines TRBV9 with TRBJ2-3; no clear D. The CDR3 spans 13 residues. V dropped 3 bases and J dropped 5 bases, with 10 bases sitting between them. CDR1 and CDR2 from the germline V gene are SGDLS and YYNGEE. The CDR3 nucleotides read TGTGCCAGCAGCGCAGTGGGCGGAGATACGCAGTATTTT. This translates into CASSAVGGDTQYF.